Listed below are T cell receptor beta chains from one sample, sequenced in a study of technical replicates of blood from a few donors. TCRdb's copy holds only in-frame clones and misses some; the assay was immunoSEQ multiplex PCR. The sample has nearly 80,000 clones, 96% seen once. The sequencing input was T cells isolated from PBMCs. The receptors stem from a human donor in good health. Both conserved end residues are part of each CDR3. A D gene is named only where the DNA matches it firmly. Expanded clones are given a class, and other clones once, few, many or no size at all.

TRBV5-1	NA	NA	TRBJ2-7	CASRIGSSYEQYF	TGCGCCAGCAGAATCGGGAGCTCCTACGAGCAGTACTTC
TRBV28	NA	TRBD2	TRBJ2-7	CASSLRFGLAGGRNEQYF	TGTGCCAGCAGTTTACGGTTCGGGCTAGCGGGAGGGAGGAACGAGCAGTACTTC
TRBV5-1	NA	NA	TRBJ2-7	CASSSQSYEQYF	TGCGCCAGCAGCTCACAGTCCTACGAGCAGTACTTC
TRBV11-3	once	NA	TRBJ1-3	CASSSAWRNTIYF	TGTGCCAGCAGCTCAGCCTGGAGGAACACCATATATTTT
TRBV19	NA	NA	TRBJ2-3	CASRFSGVTDTQYF	TGTGCCAGTAGATTTAGCGGAGTCACAGATACGCAGTATTTT
TRBV13	NA	NA	TRBJ2-3	CASSSQGTPSTDTQYF	TGTGCCAGCAGCTCCCAGGGCACACCTAGCACAGATACGCAGTATTTT
TRBV7-9	NA	TRBD1	TRBJ1-2	CASSPPWTGVYGYTF	TGTGCCAGCAGCCCACCTTGGACAGGAGTCTATGGCTACACCTTC
TRBV2	NA	TRBD1	TRBJ1-5	CASSTPRGQAGNQPQHF	TGTGCCAGCAGTACCCCGAGGGGACAGGCGGGGAATCAGCCCCAGCATTTT
TRBV2	NA	NA	TRBJ2-6	CASGALGANVLTF	TGTGCCAGCGGGGCACTCGGGGCCAACGTCCTGACTTTC
TRBV4-3	NA	TRBD2	TRBJ2-1	CASSQSSGYNEQFF	TGCGCCAGCAGCCAGTCTAGCGGTTACAATGAGCAGTTCTTC
TRBV7-9	NA	NA	TRBJ1-1	CASSLVGSEAFF	TGTGCCAGCAGCTTAGTGGGCTCTGAAGCTTTCTTT
TRBV10-3	NA	NA	TRBJ2-7	CAISRGDSVTEQYF	TGTGCCATCAGTCGGGGTGATAGCGTAACCGAGCAGTACTTC
TRBV10-1	NA	TRBD1	TRBJ2-2	CASSDLTGGVSTGELFF	TGCGCCAGCAGTGATCTGACAGGGGGCGTTAGCACCGGGGAGCTGTTTTTT
TRBV9	once	NA	TRBJ2-3	CASSPKYF	TGTGCCAGCAGCCCCAAGTATTTT
TRBV7-6	NA	NA	TRBJ2-7	CASSLNMNEQYF	TGTGCCAGCAGCTTAAACATGAACGAGCAGTACTTC
TRBV4-3	NA	TRBD2	TRBJ2-1	CASSQGLAGASYNEQFF	TGCGCCAGCAGCCAAGGACTAGCGGGAGCGTCCTACAATGAGCAGTTCTTC
TRBV29-1	NA	NA	TRBJ2-7	CSVRLQGPYEQYF	TGCAGCGTCCGACTACAGGGACCCTACGAGCAGTACTTC
TRBV19	NA	TRBD1	TRBJ1-2	CASRTTAGTGGYTF	TGTGCCAGTAGAACTACAGCAGGGACAGGTGGCTACACCTTC
TRBV4-3	NA	TRBD2	TRBJ2-1	CASSQVSSGRNNEQFF	TGCGCCAGCAGCCAAGTATCTAGCGGGAGGAACAATGAGCAGTTCTTC
TRBV30	once	NA	TRBJ1-5	CAWSWPNQPQHF	TGTGCCTGGAGTTGGCCCAATCAGCCCCAGCATTTT
TRBV7-9	NA	TRBD2	TRBJ2-7	CASSDDAGGAYYEQYF	TGTGCCAGCAGCGATGATGCGGGAGGCGCATATTACGAGCAGTACTTC
TRBV30	NA	TRBD1	TRBJ2-7	CACRDRGYEQYF	TGTGCCTGTAGGGACAGGGGGTACGAGCAGTACTTC
TRBV30	NA	NA	TRBJ2-7	CAWANSRGANEQYF	TGTGCCTGGGCGAACAGTCGGGGGGCCAACGAGCAGTACTTC
TRBV5-1	NA	TRBD2	TRBJ2-5	CASSLVVQGGETQYF	TGCGCCAGCAGCTTGGTAGTTCAGGGAGGGGAGACCCAGTACTTC
TRBV2	NA	NA	TRBJ1-2	CASSDRGLYGYTF	TGTGCCAGCAGTGACAGGGGCCTCTATGGCTACACCTTC
TRBV19	NA	TRBD2	TRBJ2-3	CASKAFIAGEGDTQYF	TGTGCCAGTAAGGCCTTTATAGCGGGAGAGGGAGATACGCAGTATTTT
TRBV7-7	NA	NA	TRBJ1-5	CASSFDSNQPQHF	TGTGCTAGCAGCTTCGACAGTAATCAGCCCCAGCATTTT
TRBV5-1	once	TRBD2	TRBJ2-7	CASSLVASGALPYEQYF	TGCGCCAGCAGCTTGGTAGCGAGCGGGGCGCTACCCTACGAGCAGTACTTC
TRBV4-2	NA	TRBD2	TRBJ2-3	CASSYGTSGSPDTQYF	TGTGCCAGCAGCTATGGGACTAGCGGGAGCCCAGATACGCAGTATTTT
TRBV2	NA	NA	TRBJ2-7	CASSPLNRDTYEQYF	TGTGCCAGCAGTCCCCTTAACAGGGACACCTACGAGCAGTACTTC
TRBV5-1	NA	TRBD1	TRBJ1-5	CASSCQGQGALPRIKPQHF	TGCGCCAGCAGTTGCCAGGGACAGGGGGCGCTTCCCCGTATTAAGCCCCAGCATTTT
TRBV7-3	NA	TRBD2	TRBJ2-1	CASSFDSGSNNEQFF	TGTGCCAGCAGCTTTGATAGCGGGAGCAACAATGAGCAGTTCTTC
TRBV11-3	NA	TRBD2	TRBJ2-3	CASSFGLAGAIDTQYF	TGTGCCAGCAGCTTTGGACTAGCGGGAGCGATAGATACGCAGTATTTT
TRBV15	NA	NA	TRBJ1-1	CATSRVREAEAFF	TGTGCCACCAGCAGAGTACGAGAGGCTGAAGCTTTCTTT
TRBV30	NA	TRBD1	TRBJ2-5	CAWSPVDRDETQYF	TGTGCCTGGAGTCCTGTGGACAGGGATGAGACCCAGTACTTC
TRBV27	NA	NA	TRBJ1-5	CASSRGSNQPQHF	TGTGCCAGCAGCAGGGGTAGCAATCAGCCCCAGCATTTT
TRBV9	NA	NA	TRBJ2-2	CASSYSTGSGELFF	TGTGCCAGCAGCTACTCGACGGGGTCCGGGGAGCTGTTTTTT
TRBV27	NA	NA	TRBJ2-1	CASRVWDSAAPNGGEQFF	TGTGCCAGCAGAGTTTGGGACTCCGCAGCCCCAAATGGGGGTGAGCAGTTCTTC
TRBV11-2	NA	NA	TRBJ2-7	CASSGTGTTAYEQYF	TGTGCCAGCAGCGGCACCGGGACAACCGCCTACGAGCAGTACTTC
TRBV6-1	NA	TRBD2	TRBJ2-7	CASSEGRGRTYEQYF	TGTGCCAGCAGTGAAGGGCGCGGGAGAACCTACGAGCAGTACTTC
TRBV10-3	NA	NA	TRBJ1-2	CAIREVDRPYGYTF	TGTGCCATCAGGGAGGTTGACAGACCCTATGGCTACACCTTC
TRBV15	once	NA	TRBJ1-1	CATGAYTEAFF	TGTGCCACCGGGGCTTACACTGAAGCTTTCTTT
TRBV6-5	NA	NA	TRBJ2-2	CASSLYGTGELFF	TGTGCCAGCAGCTTATACGGCACCGGGGAGCTGTTTTTT
TRBV30	NA	NA	TRBJ2-7	CAGTAGGYEQYF	TGTGCCGGGACTGCCGGTGGTTACGAGCAGTACTTC